The clone carrying this T cell receptor beta chain was recorded a few times. Antigen specificity is unknown. This record comes from a study of blood T cells in healthy people across ages. Study observations and caveats: Per million T cells, the diversity of TCR beta decreased roughly linearly as age advanced. Strong correlation linked observed beta diversity and percent naive T cells. More naive CD4+ cells and higher diversity were found in long-lived than in aged donors.

Germline CDR1 MNHNY, CDR2 SVGAGI (reference sequence). This CDR3 is 16 amino acids long. The V gene end was trimmed by 5 bases and the J gene end by 6 bases; junction bases not matched to a gene: 15. Using a J-beta primer mix together with a sample-barcoded 5' primer, a second PCR was run for roughly 6 to 12 cycles. TCRdb independently ran MiXCR on the 5' RACE reads; one entry per CDR3 protein. Of approximately 700,000 distinct CDR3 sequences in the sample, approximately 30% are singletons; the top ten hold 15%. Samples each had at least 6 micrograms of total RNA extracted. The clonotype was recovered from a woman of 80 years or more in good health. Input material: blood. The chain carries TRBV6-6 and TRBJ1-2; TRBD1 matches at 7 bases. CDR3 amino acids: CASSDRAISSSDGYTF. Written as DNA, the CDR3 is TGTGCCAGCAGTGACAGGGCGATTTCTAGTTCCGATGGCTACACCTTC.